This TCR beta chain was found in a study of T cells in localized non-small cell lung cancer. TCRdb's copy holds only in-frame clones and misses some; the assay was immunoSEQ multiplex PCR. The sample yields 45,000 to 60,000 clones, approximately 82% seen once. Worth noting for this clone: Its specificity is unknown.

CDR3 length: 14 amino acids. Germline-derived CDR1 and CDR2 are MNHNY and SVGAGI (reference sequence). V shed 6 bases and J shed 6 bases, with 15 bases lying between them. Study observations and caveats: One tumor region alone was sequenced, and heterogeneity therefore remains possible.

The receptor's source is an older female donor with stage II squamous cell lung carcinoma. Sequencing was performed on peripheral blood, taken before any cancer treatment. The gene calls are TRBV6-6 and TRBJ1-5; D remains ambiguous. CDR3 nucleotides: TGTGCCAGCAGACCAGGTCCGGCGGGTCAGCCCCAGCATTTT. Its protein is CASRPGPAGQPQHF.